The rows below give T cell receptor beta chains drawn from one sample of a study of cytomegalovirus exposure and HLA in healthy donors. TCRdb's table, derived via immunoSEQ multiplex PCR, lists solely in-frame clones and lacks some. The data show 150,000 to 200,000 clones, with roughly four fifths seen just once and about 2.1% held by the top ten. Sequencing was performed on PBMCs. All receptors come from a woman in her 30s in good health and CMV-seropositive. The CDR3 runs from the conserved cysteine through the conserved F or W. A D gene is named only where the DNA matches it firmly. Clone size, where shown, is once, few, many, or a class for clones that have expanded.

j_gene: TRBJ1-3
abundance: -
v_gene: TRBV9
d_gene: TRBD1
CDR3nt: TGTGCCAGCAGTGACCGGGACAGGCCGATCTCTGGAAACACCATATATTTT
CDR3aa: CASSDRDRPISGNTIYF

j_gene: TRBJ1-2
abundance: -
v_gene: TRBV19
d_gene: -
CDR3nt: TGTGCCAGTAGTATATTACTGTCGGGGTATGGCTACACCTTC
CDR3aa: CASSILLSGYGYTF

j_gene: TRBJ2-2
abundance: -
v_gene: TRBV7-8
d_gene: TRBD2
CDR3nt: TGTGCCAGCAGCTTAGGGAAACTAGCGGGAGGATCCGGGGAGCTGTTTTTT
CDR3aa: CASSLGKLAGGSGELFF

j_gene: TRBJ2-3
abundance: -
v_gene: TRBV18
d_gene: -
CDR3nt: TGTGCCAGCTCACCAGACTTCACAGATACGCAGTATTTT
CDR3aa: CASSPDFTDTQYF

j_gene: TRBJ1-3
abundance: -
v_gene: TRBV14
d_gene: -
CDR3nt: TGTGCCAGCAGCTCTAGTCGGGTCCGAGGAAACACCATATATTTT
CDR3aa: CASSSSRVRGNTIYF

j_gene: TRBJ2-1
abundance: -
v_gene: TRBV7-2
d_gene: TRBD1
CDR3nt: TGTGCCAGCAGCACCTCCGGACAGGGGGCCGGTGAGCAGTTCTTC
CDR3aa: CASSTSGQGAGEQFF

j_gene: TRBJ2-3
abundance: -
v_gene: TRBV4-1
d_gene: -
CDR3nt: TGCGCCAGCAGCCTAGAAGACAGGAGCCGAGATACGCAGTATTTT
CDR3aa: CASSLEDRSRDTQYF

j_gene: TRBJ2-7
abundance: -
v_gene: TRBV18
d_gene: -
CDR3nt: TGTGCCAGCTCAACCACCCGGCAGGATCCCTACGAGCAGTACTTC
CDR3aa: CASSTTRQDPYEQYF

j_gene: TRBJ1-3
abundance: few
v_gene: TRBV5-1
d_gene: TRBD1
CDR3nt: TGCGCCAGCAGCAGGGGACAGTCGCTTCTTGGAAACACCATATATTTT
CDR3aa: CASSRGQSLLGNTIYF

j_gene: TRBJ1-5
abundance: -
v_gene: TRBV10-3
d_gene: TRBD1
CDR3nt: TGTGCCATCAGTCACCGGGACAGGGGTATGAGCAATCAGCCCCAGCATTTT
CDR3aa: CAISHRDRGMSNQPQHF

j_gene: TRBJ1-1
abundance: -
v_gene: TRBV19
d_gene: TRBD1
CDR3nt: TGTGCCAGTAATAATGCCAAAACAGGGGGCCGCACTGAAGCTTTCTTT
CDR3aa: CASNNAKTGGRTEAFF

j_gene: TRBJ1-2
abundance: -
v_gene: TRBV7-2
d_gene: TRBD1
CDR3nt: TGTGCCAGCAGCTCCGGGACAGGGGCTAACTATGGCTACACCTTC
CDR3aa: CASSSGTGANYGYTF

j_gene: TRBJ1-2
abundance: -
v_gene: TRBV27
d_gene: TRBD1
CDR3nt: TGTGCCAGCAGTTTTACCCTCGGGACAGGGGGCGCGGGTTTGCGTGGCTACACCTTC
CDR3aa: CASSFTLGTGGAGLRGYTF

j_gene: TRBJ1-2
abundance: once
v_gene: TRBV27
d_gene: TRBD1
CDR3nt: TGTGCCAGCAGTGTAAGACAGGGGAATGGCTACACCTTC
CDR3aa: CASSVRQGNGYTF

j_gene: TRBJ1-1
abundance: -
v_gene: TRBV12-5
d_gene: -
CDR3nt: TGTGCTAGTGGAGTGACCCTTGGAGACACTGAAGCTTTCTTT
CDR3aa: CASGVTLGDTEAFF

j_gene: TRBJ1-6
abundance: -
v_gene: TRBV6-4
d_gene: TRBD1
CDR3nt: TGTGCCAGCAGTAAACAGGGGGCCGACTCACCCCTCCACTTT
CDR3aa: CASSKQGADSPLHF

j_gene: TRBJ1-6
abundance: -
v_gene: TRBV15
d_gene: -
CDR3nt: TGTGCCACCAGCGGAACCGGGAGTCATAATTCACCCCTCCACTTT
CDR3aa: CATSGTGSHNSPLHF

j_gene: TRBJ1-1
abundance: -
v_gene: TRBV28
d_gene: -
CDR3nt: TGTGCCAGCAGTTTAGTTAACAAGAACACTGAAGCTTTCTTT
CDR3aa: CASSLVNKNTEAFF

j_gene: TRBJ2-7
abundance: once
v_gene: TRBV27
d_gene: TRBD2
CDR3nt: TGTGCCAGCAGGGGGGGGTTCGAGCAGTACTTC
CDR3aa: CASRGGFEQYF

j_gene: TRBJ1-2
abundance: few
v_gene: TRBV5-6
d_gene: -
CDR3nt: TGTGCCAGCAGCTTGATGACCCAGGGTCCTGGCTACACCTTC
CDR3aa: CASSLMTQGPGYTF

j_gene: TRBJ1-4
abundance: -
v_gene: TRBV9
d_gene: -
CDR3nt: TGTGCCAGCAGCCCTTTCGCGGGGGGGTCTCTGGTTGAAAAACTGTTTTTT
CDR3aa: CASSPFAGGSLVEKLFF

j_gene: TRBJ1-3
abundance: few
v_gene: TRBV5-1
d_gene: -
CDR3nt: TGCGCCAGCAGCACTAACAGGGTGGGCTCTGGAAACACCATATATTTT
CDR3aa: CASSTNRVGSGNTIYF

j_gene: TRBJ2-5
abundance: once
v_gene: TRBV30
d_gene: TRBD2
CDR3nt: TGTGCCTGGAGTAGAGGGTCGGGGGGTTTCCTCCAAGAGACCCAGTACTTC
CDR3aa: CAWSRGSGGFLQETQYF

j_gene: TRBJ1-3
abundance: -
v_gene: TRBV7-6
d_gene: -
CDR3nt: TGTGCCAGCAGCTTATCCGGTCCGCCGGGCTCTGGAAACACCATATATTTT
CDR3aa: CASSLSGPPGSGNTIYF